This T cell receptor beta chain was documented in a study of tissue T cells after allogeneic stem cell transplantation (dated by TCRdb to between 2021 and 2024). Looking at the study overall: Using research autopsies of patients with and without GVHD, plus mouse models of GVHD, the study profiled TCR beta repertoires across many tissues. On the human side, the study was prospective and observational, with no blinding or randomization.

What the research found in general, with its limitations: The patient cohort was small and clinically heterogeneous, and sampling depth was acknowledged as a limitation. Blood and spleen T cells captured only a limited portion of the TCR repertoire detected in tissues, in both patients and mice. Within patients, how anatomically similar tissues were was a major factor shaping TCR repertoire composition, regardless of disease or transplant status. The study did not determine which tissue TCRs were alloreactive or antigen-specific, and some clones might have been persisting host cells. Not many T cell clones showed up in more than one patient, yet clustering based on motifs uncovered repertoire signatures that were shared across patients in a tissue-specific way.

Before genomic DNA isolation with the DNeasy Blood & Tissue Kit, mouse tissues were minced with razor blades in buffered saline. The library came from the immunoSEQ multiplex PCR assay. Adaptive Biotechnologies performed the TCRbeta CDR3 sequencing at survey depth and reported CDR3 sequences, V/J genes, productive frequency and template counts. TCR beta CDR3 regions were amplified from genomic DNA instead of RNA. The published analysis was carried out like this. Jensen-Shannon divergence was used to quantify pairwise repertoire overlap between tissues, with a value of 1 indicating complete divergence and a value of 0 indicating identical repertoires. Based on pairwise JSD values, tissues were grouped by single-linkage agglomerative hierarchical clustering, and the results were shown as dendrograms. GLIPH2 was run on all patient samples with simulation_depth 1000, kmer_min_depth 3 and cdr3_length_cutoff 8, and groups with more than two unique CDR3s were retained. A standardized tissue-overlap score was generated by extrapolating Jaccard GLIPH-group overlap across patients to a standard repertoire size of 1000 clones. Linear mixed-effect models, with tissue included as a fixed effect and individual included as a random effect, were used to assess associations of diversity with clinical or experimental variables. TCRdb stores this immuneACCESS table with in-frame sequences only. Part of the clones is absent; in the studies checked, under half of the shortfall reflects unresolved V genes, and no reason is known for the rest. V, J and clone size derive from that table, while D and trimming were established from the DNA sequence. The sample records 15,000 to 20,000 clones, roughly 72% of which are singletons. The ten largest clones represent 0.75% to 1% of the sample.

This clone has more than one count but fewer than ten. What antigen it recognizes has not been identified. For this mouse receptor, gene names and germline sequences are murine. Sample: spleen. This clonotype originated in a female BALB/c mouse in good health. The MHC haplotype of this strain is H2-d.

Here the CDR3 is given as CASSPRRGVGAETLYF. Incomplete CDR3 DNA: TGTGCCAGCAGCCCTCGGCGGGGTGTGGGTGCAGAAACGCTGTAT. The chain joins TRBV13-3 to TRBJ2-3, with no confidently assigned D gene. The CDR3 extends 1 residue past the end of the read, so its final part is completed from the germline J gene. CDR1 and CDR2, per the germline V gene, are NNHDY and SYVADS. The CDR3 has 16 amino acids, counting the end cysteine and phenylalanine. Only the CDR3 bases that were read are kept: 45 of them, in frame from base 1. V is cut by 5 bases and J by 1 base, and the space between the germline ends is 17 bases.